A single sample gave rise to the 18 T cell receptor beta chains below, sequenced in a study of T cell repertoires in ileal Crohn's disease. The table came from immunoSEQ multiplex PCR; TCRdb's copy has only in-frame clones and leaves some out. The sample lists several thousand clones, around 68% seen once, with approximately 25% in the top ten. Time point given: proximal margin of the surgical specimen (macroscopically non-inflamed). Source material: ileal tissue. The receptors come from an adult with Crohn's disease.

As concerns this clone: A read error may produce the germline difference seen at one junction end. V gene TRBV5-3 combines with J gene TRBJ1-1; D is unresolved. TRBV5-3 is designated an ORF whose function remains uncertain. There are 15 residues in the CDR3. The CDR3 sequence: CASSLEGRMNTEAFF. The CDR3 nucleotides read TGTGCCAGCAGCTTGGAGGGCAGGATGAACACTGAAGCTTTCTTT.

This clone is labeled as large. The chain's CDR3 is CASSSSWTSGRSDTGELFF. The CDR3 DNA is TGTGCCAGCAGCAGCTCTTGGACTAGCGGGAGAAGTGACACCGGGGAGCTGTTTTTT. J is TRBJ2-2 and V is TRBV11-1, with TRBD2 identical over 13 bases. The V gene end was trimmed by 5 bases and the J gene end by 3 bases; junction bases not matched to a gene: 12. The CDR3 has 19 amino acids. Germline V gene lookup returns CDR1 SGHAT and CDR2 FQDESV (reference sequence).

This rearrangement joins TRBV5-1 to TRBJ2-6; 10 positions agree with TRBD1. CDR1 is SGHRS, CDR2 YFSETQ, per germline. This CDR3 has 18 residues. The V gene end was trimmed by 4 bases and the J gene end by 0 bases; junction bases not matched to a gene: 7. The CDR3 DNA sequence: TGCGCCAGCAGCCTCAGACAGGGGGCCCTCTCTGGGGCCAACGTCCTGACTTTC. Protein sequence: CASSLRQGALSGANVLTF.

This rearrangement joins TRBV11-1 to TRBJ2-1; possibly TRBD1 for D (6 bases). V was shortened by 7 bases and J by 3 bases, with 16 bases between the two germline ends. Germline CDR1 is SGHAT and CDR2 is FQDESV (reference sequence). The CDR3 covers 15 residues. CDR3 bases: TGTGCCAGCACCATGGGGGCAGGCCTCTACAATGAGCAGTTCTTC. Residues: CASTMGAGLYNEQFF.

The rearrangement joins TRBV7-2 to TRBJ1-2, with TRBD1 matching 8 bases. V lost 5 bases and J lost 8; bases outside the gene matches: 7. Germline V gene sequence: CDR1 SGHTA, CDR2 FQGNSA. This CDR3 is 13 amino acids long. Here the CDR3 DNA reads TGTGCCAGCAGCACCGGACAGGGTTACGGCTACACCTTC. Translation: CASSTGQGYGYTF.

For the CDR3, the DNA is TGCGCCAGCAGCATTCTCCTACAGGGGCCCGGATCCGGGGAGCTGTTTTTT. It yields the protein CASSILLQGPGSGELFF. The chain uses TRBV5-1 and TRBJ2-2; TRBD1 matches at 7 bases. The CDR3 consists of 17 residues. The germline V gene encodes CDR1 SGHRS and CDR2 YFSETQ. Unmatched junction bases numbered 15, after V lost 4 bases and J lost 6 bases.

V is TRBV6-1 and J is TRBJ2-7, with D possibly being TRBD2 (6 bases). V lost 1 base, J lost 7 bases, and 14 bases lay in between. Germline V lookup: CDR1 MNHNS, CDR2 SASEGT. The CDR3 sequence is 14 residues long. The CDR3 coding sequence is TGTGCCAGCAGTGAAGGTGGGGGGTCGGGGGAGCAGTACGTC. Its protein is CASSEGGGSGEQYV.

V gene TRBV7-9 combines with J gene TRBJ1-2; no definite D call. The CDR3 totals 14 residues. Trimming left V 1 base short and J 7 bases short, with 13 bases between. Germline V gives CDR1 SEHNR, CDR2 FQNEAQ (reference sequence). CDR3 nucleotide sequence: TGTGCCAGCAGCTTAGGGGGAGCTTCGGGTGGCTACACCTTC. Protein sequence: CASSLGGASGGYTF. Complete variable domain (other parts from reference TRBV7-9 and TRBJ1-2): DTGVSQNPRHKITKRGQNVTFRCDPISEHNRLYWYRQTLGQGPEFLTYFQNEAQLEKSRLLSDRFSAERPKGSFSTLEIQRTEQGDSAMYLCASSLGGASGGYTFGSGTRLTVV.

This clone is hyperexpanded (1% or more) by share. The gene calls are TRBV2 and TRBJ2-7; weak D call: TRBD2 (5 bases). Per germline, CDR1 SNHLY and CDR2 FYNNEI. V lost 0 bases, J lost 5 bases, and 11 bases lay in between. The CDR3 covers 14 residues. CDR3: CASSEAGVEDEQYV. In DNA form, the CDR3 reads TGTGCCAGCAGTGAAGCCGGGGTGGAGGACGAGCAGTACGTC.

The chain is built from TRBV11-3 and TRBJ2-1, with 7 positions matching TRBD2. V lost 6 bases, J lost 6 bases, and 11 bases stayed unmatched. The CDR3 spans 15 residues. Germline CDR1 SGHNT, CDR2 YENEEA. CDR3 protein: CASRSSGGGGNEQFF. CDR3 in DNA: TGTGCCAGCAGATCCAGTGGTGGGGGGGGCAATGAGCAGTTCTTC.

This chain uses TRBV4-3 with TRBJ2-3; the D gene is possibly TRBD2 (5 bases). The germline V gene encodes CDR1 LGHNA and CDR2 YSLEER. Trimming left V 4 bases short and J 3 bases short, with 20 bases between. CDR3 length: 17 amino acids. The CDR3 nucleotides read TGCGCCAGCAGCCGAGGATTCCGGGGTTCTAGGACAGATACGCAGTATTTT. It translates to CASSRGFRGSRTDTQYF.

The V call is TRBV6-1, the J call TRBJ1-1; D is uncertain. CDR3 size: 11 residues. V dropped 7 bases and J dropped 4 bases, with 7 bases sitting between them. Germline V lookup: CDR1 MNHNS, CDR2 SASEGT. As DNA, the CDR3 is TGTGCCAGCAAGGAGGGCACTGAAGCTTTCTTT. Translated: CASKEGTEAFF.

The V call is TRBV9, the J call TRBJ1-1; D unclear. Trimming shortened V by 0 bases and J by 11 bases, and 17 bases separated the two germline ends. Per germline, CDR1 SGDLS and CDR2 YYNGEE. The CDR3 sequence is 14 residues long. DNA of the CDR3: TGTGCCAGCAGCGTAGGAGGCCGCGAGGGCCTGGCTTTCTTT. Residues: CASSVGGREGLAFF.

The chain uses TRBV1 and TRBJ2-5; the DNA was not compared with TRBD2, the D call given in the table. TRBV1 is a documented pseudogene. The CDR3 loop spans 18 amino acids. The CDR3 protein is CTSSQAGMRTTAQETQYF. CDR3 nucleotide sequence: TGCACCAGCAGCCAAGCAGGGATGAGGACTACCGCACAAGAGACCCAGTACTTC.

The CDR3 reads CASSKSLVLNEQFF. In DNA form, the CDR3 reads TGTGCCAGCAGTAAGAGTCTAGTCCTCAATGAGCAGTTCTTC. The chain joins TRBV9 to TRBJ2-1; D remains unclear. CDR1 is SGDLS and CDR2 is YYNGEE in the germline V gene. V lost 5 bases, J lost 6 bases, and 15 bases lay in between. The CDR3 is 14 amino acids.

The chain combines TRBV19 with TRBJ2-5; D remains ambiguous. The CDR3 spans 16 residues. Per germline, CDR1 LNHDA and CDR2 SQIVND (reference sequence). Trimming took 2 bases from V and 1 from J, leaving 14 bases between them. The CDR3: CASSIRPGRVQETQYF. The DNA for the CDR3 is TGTGCCAGTAGTATACGTCCGGGTAGGGTCCAAGAGACCCAGTACTTC.

The rearrangement joins TRBV5-4 to TRBJ1-1, with no clear D. The CDR3 extends over 15 amino acids. Per germline, CDR1 SGHNT and CDR2 YYREEE (reference sequence). Trimming took off 0 bases at V and 0 bases at J, with 9 bases between the two ends. The CDR3 nucleotides are TGTGCCAGCAGCTTGGAGGGCAGGATGAACACTGAAGCTTTCTTT. Protein: CASSLEGRMNTEAFF. Full variable domain (remainder filled in from reference TRBV5-4 and TRBJ1-1): ETGVTQSPTHLIKTRGQQVTLRCSSQSGHNTVSWYQQALGQGPQFIFQYYREEENGRGNFPPRFSGLQFPNYSSELNVNALELDDSALYLCASSLEGRMNTEAFFGQGTRLTVV.

This clone was detected only a few times. This chain connects TRBV6-7 to TRBJ2-7; no clear D gene. TRBV6-7 is an open reading frame, and its role is uncertain. The CDR3 has 11 amino acids. V lost 6 bases and J lost 4, with 7 bases in between. The CDR3 nucleotides read TGTGCCAGCAGCGGCCTTTACGAGCAGTACTTC. Protein: CASSGLYEQYF.